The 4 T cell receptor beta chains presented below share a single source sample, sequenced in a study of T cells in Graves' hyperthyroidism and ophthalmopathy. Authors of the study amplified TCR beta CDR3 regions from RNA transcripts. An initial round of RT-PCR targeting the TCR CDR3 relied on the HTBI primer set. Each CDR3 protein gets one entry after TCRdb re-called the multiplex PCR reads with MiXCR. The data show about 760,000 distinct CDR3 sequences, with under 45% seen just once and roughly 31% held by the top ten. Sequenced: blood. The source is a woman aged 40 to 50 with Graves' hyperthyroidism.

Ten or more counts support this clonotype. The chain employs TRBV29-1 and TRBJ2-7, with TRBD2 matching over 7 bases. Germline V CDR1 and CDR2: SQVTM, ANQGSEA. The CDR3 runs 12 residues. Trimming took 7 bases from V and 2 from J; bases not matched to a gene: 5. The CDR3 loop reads CSGSSGPYEQYF. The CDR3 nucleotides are TGCAGCGGATCTAGCGGCCCCTACGAGCAGTACTTC.

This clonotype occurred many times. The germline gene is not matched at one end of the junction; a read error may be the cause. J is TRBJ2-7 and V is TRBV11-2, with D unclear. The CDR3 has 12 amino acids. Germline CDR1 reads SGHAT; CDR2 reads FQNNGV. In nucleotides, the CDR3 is TGTGCCAGCAGCTTATCCTCCCACGAGCAGTACTTC. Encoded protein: CASSLSSHEQYF.

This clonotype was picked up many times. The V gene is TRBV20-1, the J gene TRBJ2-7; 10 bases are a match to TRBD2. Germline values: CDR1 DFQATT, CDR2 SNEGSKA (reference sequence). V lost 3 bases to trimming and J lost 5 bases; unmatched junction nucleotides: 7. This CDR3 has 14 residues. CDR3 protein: CSARPAGGRNEQYF. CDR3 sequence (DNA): TGCAGTGCTAGGCCAGCGGGAGGGCGGAACGAGCAGTACTTC.

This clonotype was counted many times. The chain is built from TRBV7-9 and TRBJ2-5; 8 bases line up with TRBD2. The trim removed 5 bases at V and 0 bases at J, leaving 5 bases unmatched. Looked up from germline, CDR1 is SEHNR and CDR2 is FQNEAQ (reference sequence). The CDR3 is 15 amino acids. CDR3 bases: TGTGCCAGCAGCGCGGGACTAGGGGACCAAGAGACCCAGTACTTC. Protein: CASSAGLGDQETQYF.